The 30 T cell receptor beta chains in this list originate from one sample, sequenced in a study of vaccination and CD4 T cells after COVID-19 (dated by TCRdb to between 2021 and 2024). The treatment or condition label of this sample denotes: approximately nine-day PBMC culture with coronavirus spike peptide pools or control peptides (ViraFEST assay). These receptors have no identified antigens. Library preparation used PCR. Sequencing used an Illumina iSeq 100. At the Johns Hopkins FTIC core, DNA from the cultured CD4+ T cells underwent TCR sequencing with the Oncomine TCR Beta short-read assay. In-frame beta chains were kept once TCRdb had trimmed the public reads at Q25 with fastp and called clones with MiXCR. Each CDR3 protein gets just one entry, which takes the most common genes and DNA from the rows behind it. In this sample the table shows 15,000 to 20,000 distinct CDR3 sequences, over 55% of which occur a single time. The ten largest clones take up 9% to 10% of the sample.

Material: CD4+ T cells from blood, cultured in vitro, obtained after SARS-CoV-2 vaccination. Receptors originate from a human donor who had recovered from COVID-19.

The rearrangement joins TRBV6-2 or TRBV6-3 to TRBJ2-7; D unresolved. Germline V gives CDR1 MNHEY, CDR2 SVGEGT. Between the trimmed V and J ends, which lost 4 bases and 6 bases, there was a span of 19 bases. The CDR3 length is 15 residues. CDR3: CASSSYSTASGEQYF. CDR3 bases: TGTGCCAGCAGTTCCTATTCTACGGCATCCGGCGAGCAGTACTTC.

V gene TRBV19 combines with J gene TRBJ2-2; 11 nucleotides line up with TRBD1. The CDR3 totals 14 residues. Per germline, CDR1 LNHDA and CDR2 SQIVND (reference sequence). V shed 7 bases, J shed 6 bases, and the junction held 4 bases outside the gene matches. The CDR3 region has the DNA TGTGCCAGTAAACTGGGACAGGGGGCCGGGGAGCTGTTTTTT. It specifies CASKLGQGAGELFF.

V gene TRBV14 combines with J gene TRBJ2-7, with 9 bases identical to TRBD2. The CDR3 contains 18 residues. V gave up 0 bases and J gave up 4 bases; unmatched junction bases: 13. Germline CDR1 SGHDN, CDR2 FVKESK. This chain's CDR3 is CASSQDPGGREWFYEQYF. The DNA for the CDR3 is TGTGCCAGCAGCCAAGATCCAGGCGGGAGGGAGTGGTTTTACGAGCAGTACTTC.

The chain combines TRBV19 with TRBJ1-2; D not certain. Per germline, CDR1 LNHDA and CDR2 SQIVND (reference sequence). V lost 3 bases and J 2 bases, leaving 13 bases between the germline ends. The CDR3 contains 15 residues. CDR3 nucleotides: TGTGCCAGTAGTATTCAGACCTCCTCGAACTATGGCTACACCTTC. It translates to CASSIQTSSNYGYTF.

CDR3 amino acids: CASSSRGEEAFF. CDR3 bases: TGTGCCAGCAGTTCGAGGGGGGAGGAGGCTTTCTTT. The genes are TRBV7-6 and TRBJ1-1, with a tentative D call TRBD1 (6 bases). Germline V gene lookup returns CDR1 SGHVS and CDR2 FNYEAQ. The CDR3 consists of 12 residues. Trimming cost V 6 bases and J 11 bases, with 16 bases left between them.

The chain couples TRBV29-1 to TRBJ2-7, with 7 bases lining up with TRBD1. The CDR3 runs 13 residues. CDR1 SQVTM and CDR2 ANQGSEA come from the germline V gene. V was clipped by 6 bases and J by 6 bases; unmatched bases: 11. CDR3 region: CSVRTTGLGEQYF. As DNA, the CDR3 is TGCAGCGTCCGGACGACAGGGTTGGGCGAGCAGTACTTC.

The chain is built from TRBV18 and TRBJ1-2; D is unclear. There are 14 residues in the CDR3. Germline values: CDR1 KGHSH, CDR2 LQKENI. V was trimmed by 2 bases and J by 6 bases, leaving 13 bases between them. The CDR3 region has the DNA TGTGCCAGCTCACCAGGTCCGAGACTGAATGGCTACACCTTC. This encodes CASSPGPRLNGYTF.

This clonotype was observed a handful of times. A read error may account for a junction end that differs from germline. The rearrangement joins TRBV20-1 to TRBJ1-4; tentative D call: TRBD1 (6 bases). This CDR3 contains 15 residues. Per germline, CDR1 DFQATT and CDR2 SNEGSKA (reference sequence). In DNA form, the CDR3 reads TGCAGTGCTAGAGATCAAGGGGGGGGAAATGAAAAGCTGTTTTTT. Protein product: CSARDQGGGNEKLFF.

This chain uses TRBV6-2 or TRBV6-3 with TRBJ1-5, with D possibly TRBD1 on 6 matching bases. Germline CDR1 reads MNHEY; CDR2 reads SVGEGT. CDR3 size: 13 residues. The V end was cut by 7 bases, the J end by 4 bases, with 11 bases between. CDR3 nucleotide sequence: TGTGCCAGCAAAACGCAGGGGAATCAGCCCCAGCATTTT. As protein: CASKTQGNQPQHF.

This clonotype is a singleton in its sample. This CDR3 is CASSSEGPGELFF. As DNA, the CDR3 is TGTGCCAGCAGCTCAGAGGGTCCCGGGGAGCTGTTTTTT. V and J are TRBV6-1 and TRBJ2-2; D is possibly TRBD2 (5 bases). The CDR3 sequence is 13 residues long. V lost 6 bases and J lost 6, with 11 bases in between. Germline lookup yields CDR1 MNHNS and CDR2 SASEGT.

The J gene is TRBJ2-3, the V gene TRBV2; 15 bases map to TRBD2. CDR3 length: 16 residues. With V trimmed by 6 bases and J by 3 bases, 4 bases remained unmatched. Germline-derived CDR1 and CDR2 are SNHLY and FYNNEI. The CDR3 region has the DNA TGTGCCAGCAGCGTCGGACTAGCGGGAGGGACAGATACGCAGTATTTT. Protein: CASSVGLAGGTDTQYF.

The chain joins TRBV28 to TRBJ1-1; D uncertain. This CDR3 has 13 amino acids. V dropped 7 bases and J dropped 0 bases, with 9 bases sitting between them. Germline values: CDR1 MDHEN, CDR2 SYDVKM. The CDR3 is CASINRVNTEAFF. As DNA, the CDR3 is TGTGCCAGCATAAATAGGGTGAACACTGAAGCTTTCTTT.

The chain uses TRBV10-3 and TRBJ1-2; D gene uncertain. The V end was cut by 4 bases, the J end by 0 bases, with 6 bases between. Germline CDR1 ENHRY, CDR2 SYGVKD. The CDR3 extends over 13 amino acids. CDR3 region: CAISVDPNYGYTF. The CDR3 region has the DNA TGTGCCATCAGTGTGGATCCTAACTATGGCTACACCTTC.

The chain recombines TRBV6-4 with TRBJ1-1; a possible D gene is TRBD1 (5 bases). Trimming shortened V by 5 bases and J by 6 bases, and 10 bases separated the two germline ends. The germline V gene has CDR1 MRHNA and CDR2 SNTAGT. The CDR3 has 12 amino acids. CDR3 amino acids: CASSYGAPEAFF. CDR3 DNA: TGTGCCAGCAGTTACGGGGCTCCTGAAGCTTTCTTT.

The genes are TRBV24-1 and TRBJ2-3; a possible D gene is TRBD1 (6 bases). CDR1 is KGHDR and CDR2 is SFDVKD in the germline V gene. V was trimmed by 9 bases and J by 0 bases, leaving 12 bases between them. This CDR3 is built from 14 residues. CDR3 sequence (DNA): TGTGCCACCGGCCCGGGACATAGCACAGATACGCAGTATTTT. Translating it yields CATGPGHSTDTQYF.

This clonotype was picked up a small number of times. The CDR3 here is CASSQDRAGYTF. In DNA, the CDR3 is TGTGCCAGCAGTCAGGACAGGGCTGGCTACACCTTC. This sequence joins TRBV7-2 and TRBJ1-2, with 8 bases fitting TRBD1. Germline trimming cut 6 bases from V and 7 bases from J; bases unmatched to any gene: 4. From germline, CDR1 is SGHTA and CDR2 FQGNSA. This CDR3 region has 12 residues.

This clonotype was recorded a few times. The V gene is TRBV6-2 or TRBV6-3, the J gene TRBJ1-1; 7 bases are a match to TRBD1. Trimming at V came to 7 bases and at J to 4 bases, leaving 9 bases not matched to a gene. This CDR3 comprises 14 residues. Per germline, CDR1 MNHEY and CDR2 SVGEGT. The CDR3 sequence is CASIATGDSTEAFF. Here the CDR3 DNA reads TGTGCCAGCATCGCCACAGGGGATTCCACTGAAGCTTTCTTT.

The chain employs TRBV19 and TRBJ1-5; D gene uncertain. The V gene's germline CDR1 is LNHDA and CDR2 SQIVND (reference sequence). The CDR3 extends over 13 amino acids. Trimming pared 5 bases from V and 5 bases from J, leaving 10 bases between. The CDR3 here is CASSEGPHQPQHF. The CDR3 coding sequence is TGTGCCAGTAGTGAAGGGCCGCATCAGCCCCAGCATTTT.

The CDR3 nucleotides read TGTGCCAGCAGCTTTTTAGCGGGGGGCACAGATACGCAGTATTTT. This codes for CASSFLAGGTDTQYF. V usage is TRBV7-9 and J usage is TRBJ2-3, with TRBD2 matching over 9 bases. V was clipped by 3 bases and J by 1 base; unmatched bases: 2. Per the germline V gene, CDR1 is SEHNR and CDR2 is FQNEAQ (reference sequence). The CDR3 spans 15 residues. The whole variable domain, remainder taken from reference TRBV7-9 and TRBJ2-3, is DTGVSQNPRHKITKRGQNVTFRCDPISEHNRLYWYRQTLGQGPEFLTYFQNEAQLEKSRLLSDRFSAERPKGSFSTLEIQRTEQGDSAMYLCASSFLAGGTDTQYFGPGTRLTVL.

Here the CDR3 DNA reads TGTGCCAGCAGTCTGCCCGGGACAGGGGATAGGGAGACCCAGTACTTC. Protein sequence: CASSLPGTGDRETQYF. This chain joins TRBV12-3 or TRBV12-4 and TRBJ2-5, with 10 bases identical to TRBD1. V was clipped by 5 bases and J by 5 bases; unmatched bases: 11. The CDR3 runs 16 residues.

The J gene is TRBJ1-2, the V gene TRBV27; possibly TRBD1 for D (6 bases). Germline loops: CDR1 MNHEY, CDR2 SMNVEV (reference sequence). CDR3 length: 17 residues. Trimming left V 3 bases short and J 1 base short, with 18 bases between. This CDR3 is CASSFGRGAFDNYGYTF. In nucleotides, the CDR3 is TGTGCCAGCAGTTTTGGTAGGGGGGCCTTTGATAACTATGGCTACACCTTC.

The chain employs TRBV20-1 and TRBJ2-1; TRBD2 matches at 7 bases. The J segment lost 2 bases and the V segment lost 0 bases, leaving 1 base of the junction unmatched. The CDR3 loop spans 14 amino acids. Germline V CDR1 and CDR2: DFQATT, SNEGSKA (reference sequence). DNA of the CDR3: TGCAGTGCTAGAGACGGGACTACCTACAATGAGCAGTTCTTC. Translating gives CSARDGTTYNEQFF.

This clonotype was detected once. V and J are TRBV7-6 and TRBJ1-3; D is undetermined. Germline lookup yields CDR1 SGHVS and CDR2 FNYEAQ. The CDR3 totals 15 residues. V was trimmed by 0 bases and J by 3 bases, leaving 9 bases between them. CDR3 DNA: TGTGCCAGCAGCTTAGCGGGAGTTTATGGAAACACCATATATTTT. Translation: CASSLAGVYGNTIYF.

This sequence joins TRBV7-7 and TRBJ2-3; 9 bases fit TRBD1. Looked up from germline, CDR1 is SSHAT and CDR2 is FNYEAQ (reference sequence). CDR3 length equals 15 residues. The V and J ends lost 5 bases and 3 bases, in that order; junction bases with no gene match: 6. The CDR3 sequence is CASSQGQGRTDTQYF. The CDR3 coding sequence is TGTGCCAGCAGCCAGGGACAGGGCCGAACAGATACGCAGTATTTT.

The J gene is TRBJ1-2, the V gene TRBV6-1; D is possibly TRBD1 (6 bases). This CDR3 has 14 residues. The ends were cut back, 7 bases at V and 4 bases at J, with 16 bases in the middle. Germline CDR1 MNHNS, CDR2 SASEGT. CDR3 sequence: CASNQPGTSYGYTF. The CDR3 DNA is TGTGCCAGCAATCAACCCGGGACATCCTATGGCTACACCTTC.

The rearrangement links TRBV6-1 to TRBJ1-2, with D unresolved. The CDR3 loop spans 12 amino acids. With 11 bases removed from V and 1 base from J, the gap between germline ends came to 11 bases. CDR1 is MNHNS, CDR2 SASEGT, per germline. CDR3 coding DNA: TGTGCCGGAGGTTGGGGTAACTATGGCTACACCTTC. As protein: CAGGWGNYGYTF.

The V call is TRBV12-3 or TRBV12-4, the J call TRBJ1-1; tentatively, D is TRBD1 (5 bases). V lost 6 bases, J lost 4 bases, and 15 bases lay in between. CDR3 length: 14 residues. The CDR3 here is CASSSRAGITEAFF. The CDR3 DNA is TGTGCCAGCAGCTCGAGGGCAGGGATCACTGAAGCTTTCTTT.

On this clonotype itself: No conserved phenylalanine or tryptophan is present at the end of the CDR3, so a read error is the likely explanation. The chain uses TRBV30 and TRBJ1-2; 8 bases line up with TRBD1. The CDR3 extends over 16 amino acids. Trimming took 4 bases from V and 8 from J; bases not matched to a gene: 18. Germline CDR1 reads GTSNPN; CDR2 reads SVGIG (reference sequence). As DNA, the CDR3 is TGTGCCTGGAAGCCATGGGGACTAACAGGGGGAGGGGGCTACACCCTC. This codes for CAWKPWGLTGGGGYTL.

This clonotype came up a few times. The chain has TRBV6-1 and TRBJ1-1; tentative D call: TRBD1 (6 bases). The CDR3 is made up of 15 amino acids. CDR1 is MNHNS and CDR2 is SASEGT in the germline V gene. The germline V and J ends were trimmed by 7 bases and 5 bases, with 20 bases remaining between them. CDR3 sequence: CASNLVQGRWTEAFF. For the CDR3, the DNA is TGTGCCAGCAATCTGGTCCAGGGGAGATGGACTGAAGCTTTCTTT.

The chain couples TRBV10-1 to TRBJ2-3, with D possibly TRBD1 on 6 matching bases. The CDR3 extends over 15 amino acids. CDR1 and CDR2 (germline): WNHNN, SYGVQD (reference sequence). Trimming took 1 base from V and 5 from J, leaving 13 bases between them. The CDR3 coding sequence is TGCGCCAGCAGTGAGTTTGGCAGGGGTTTAGATACGCAGTATTTT. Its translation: CASSEFGRGLDTQYF.